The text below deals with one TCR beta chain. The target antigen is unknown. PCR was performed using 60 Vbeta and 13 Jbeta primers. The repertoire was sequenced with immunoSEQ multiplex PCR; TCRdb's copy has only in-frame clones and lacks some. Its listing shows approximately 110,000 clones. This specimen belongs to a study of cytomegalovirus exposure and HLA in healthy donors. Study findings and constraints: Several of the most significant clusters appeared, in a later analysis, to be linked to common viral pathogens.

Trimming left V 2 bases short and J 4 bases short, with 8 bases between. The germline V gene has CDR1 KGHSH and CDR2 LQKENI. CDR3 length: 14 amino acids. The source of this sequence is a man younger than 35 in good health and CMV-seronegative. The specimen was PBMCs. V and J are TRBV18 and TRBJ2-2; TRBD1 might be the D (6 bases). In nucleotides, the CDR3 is TGTGCCAGCTCACCAAAACAGGGCACCGGGGAGCTGTTTTTT. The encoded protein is CASSPKQGTGELFF.